The T cell receptor beta chain under discussion was sequenced for a study of graft-versus-host responses after intestinal transplantation. Germline loops: CDR1 LNHDA, CDR2 SQIVND (reference sequence). V was shortened by 5 bases and J by 6 bases, with 11 bases between the two germline ends. The CDR3 runs to 13 residues. Concerning this clone: What it binds is unknown.

Libraries were prepared by immunoSEQ multiplex PCR; TCRdb keeps only in-frame clonotypes and omits some of them. The table lists tens of thousands of clones, roughly 87% of them singletons. The clonotype originates from a human donor who received an intestinal transplant. The V and J genes are TRBV19 and TRBJ2-4; D perhaps matches TRBD2 (6 bases). The input for sequencing was unstimulated CD8+ T cells sorted from spleen or lymph node cells, taken before intestinal transplant. CDR3 in DNA: TGTGCCAGTAGTTACGGAGGGAGAAACATTCAGTACTTC. Protein product: CASSYGGRNIQYF. The whole variable domain, filled in from reference TRBV19 and TRBJ2-4, reads DGGITQSPKYLFRKEGQNVTLSCEQNLNHDAMYWYRQDPGQGLRLIYYSQIVNDFQKGDIAEGYSVSREKKESFPLTVTSAQKNPTAFYLCASSYGGRNIQYFGAGTRLSVL.